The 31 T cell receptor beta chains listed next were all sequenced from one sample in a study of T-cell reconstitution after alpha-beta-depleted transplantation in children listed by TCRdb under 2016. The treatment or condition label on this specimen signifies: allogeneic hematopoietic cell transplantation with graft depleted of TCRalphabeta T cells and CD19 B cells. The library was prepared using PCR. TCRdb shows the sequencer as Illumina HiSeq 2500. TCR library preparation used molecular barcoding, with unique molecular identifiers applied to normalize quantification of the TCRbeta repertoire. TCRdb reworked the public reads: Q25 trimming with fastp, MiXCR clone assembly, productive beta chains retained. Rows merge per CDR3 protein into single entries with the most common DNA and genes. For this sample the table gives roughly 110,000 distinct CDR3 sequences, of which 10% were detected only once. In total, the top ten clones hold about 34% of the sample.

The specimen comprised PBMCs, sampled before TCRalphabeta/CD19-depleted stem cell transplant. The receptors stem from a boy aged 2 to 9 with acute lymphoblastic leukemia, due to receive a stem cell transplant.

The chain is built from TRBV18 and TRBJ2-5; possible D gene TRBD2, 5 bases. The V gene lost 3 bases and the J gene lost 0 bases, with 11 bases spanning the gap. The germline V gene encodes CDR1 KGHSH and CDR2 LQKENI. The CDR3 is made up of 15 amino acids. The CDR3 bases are TGTGCCAGCTCACCCGGTAGAGGGAACCAAGAGACCCAGTACTTC. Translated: CASSPGRGNQETQYF. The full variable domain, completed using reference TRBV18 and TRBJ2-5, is NAGVMQNPRHLVRRRGQEARLRCSPMKGHSHVYWYRQLPEEGLKFMVYLQKENIIDESGMPKERFSAEFPKEGPSILRIQQVVRGDSAAYFCASSPGRGNQETQYFGPGTRLLVL.

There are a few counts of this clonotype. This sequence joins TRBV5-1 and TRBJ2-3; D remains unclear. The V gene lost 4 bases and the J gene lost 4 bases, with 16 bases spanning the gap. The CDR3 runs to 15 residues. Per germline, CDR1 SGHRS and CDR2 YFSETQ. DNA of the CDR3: TGCGCCAGCAGCGCCGGTCTATTAGTGGCAGATACGCAGTATTTT. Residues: CASSAGLLVADTQYF.

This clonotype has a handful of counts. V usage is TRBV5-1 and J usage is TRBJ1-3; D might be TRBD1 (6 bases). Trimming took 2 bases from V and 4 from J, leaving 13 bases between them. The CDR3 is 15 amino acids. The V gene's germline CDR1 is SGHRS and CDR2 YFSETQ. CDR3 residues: CASSFLGGAGNTIYF. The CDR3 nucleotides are TGCGCCAGCAGCTTCCTTGGGGGCGCCGGAAACACCATATATTTT.

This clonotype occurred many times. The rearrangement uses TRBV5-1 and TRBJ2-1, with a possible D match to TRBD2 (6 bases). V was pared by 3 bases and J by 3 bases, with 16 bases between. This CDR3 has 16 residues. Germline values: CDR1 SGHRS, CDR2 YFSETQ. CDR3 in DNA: TGCGCCAGCAGCTCGCAGGGAGCGGGCCACTACAATGAGCAGTTCTTC. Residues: CASSSQGAGHYNEQFF. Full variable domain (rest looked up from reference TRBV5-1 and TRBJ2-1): KAGVTQTPRYLIKTRGQQVTLSCSPISGHRSVSWYQQTPGQGLQFLFEYFSETQRNKGNFPGRFSGRQFSNSRSEMNVSTLELGDSALYLCASSSQGAGHYNEQFFGPGTRLTVL.

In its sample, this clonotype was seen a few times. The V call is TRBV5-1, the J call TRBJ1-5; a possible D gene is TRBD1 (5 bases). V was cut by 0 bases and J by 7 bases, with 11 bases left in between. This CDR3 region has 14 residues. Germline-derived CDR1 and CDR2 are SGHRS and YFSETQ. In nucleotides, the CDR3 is TGCGCCAGCAGCTTGGGACCCGAGGGGCAGCCCCAGCATTTT. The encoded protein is CASSLGPEGQPQHF.

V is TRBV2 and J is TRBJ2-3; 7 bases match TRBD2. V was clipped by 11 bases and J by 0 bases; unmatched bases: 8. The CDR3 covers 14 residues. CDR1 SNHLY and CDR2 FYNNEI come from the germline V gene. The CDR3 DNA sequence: TGTGCCTGCCGACTAGCACCTAGCACAGATACGCAGTATTTT. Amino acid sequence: CACRLAPSTDTQYF.

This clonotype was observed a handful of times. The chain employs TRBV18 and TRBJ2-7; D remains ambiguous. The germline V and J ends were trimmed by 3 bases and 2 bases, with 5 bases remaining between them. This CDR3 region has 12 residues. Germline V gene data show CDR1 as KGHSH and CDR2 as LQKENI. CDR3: CASSPTPYEQYF. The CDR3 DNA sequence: TGTGCCAGCTCACCTACTCCCTACGAGCAGTACTTC.

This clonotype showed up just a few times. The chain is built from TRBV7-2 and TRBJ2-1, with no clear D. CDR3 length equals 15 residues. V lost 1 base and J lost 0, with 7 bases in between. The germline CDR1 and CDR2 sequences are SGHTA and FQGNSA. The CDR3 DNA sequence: TGTGCCAGCAGCTTAGACTGGAGCTCCTACAATGAGCAGTTCTTC. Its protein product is CASSLDWSSYNEQFF.

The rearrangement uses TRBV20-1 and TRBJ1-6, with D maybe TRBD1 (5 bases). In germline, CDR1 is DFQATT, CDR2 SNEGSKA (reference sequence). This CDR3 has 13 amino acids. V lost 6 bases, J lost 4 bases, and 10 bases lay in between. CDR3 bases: TGCAGTGCCGGGACGGATTATAATTCACCCCTCCACTTT. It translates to CSAGTDYNSPLHF.

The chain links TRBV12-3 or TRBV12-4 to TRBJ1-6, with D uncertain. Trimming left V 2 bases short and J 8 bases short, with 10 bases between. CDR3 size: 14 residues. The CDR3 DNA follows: TGTGCCAGCAGTTTATGGGCACCCGATTCACCCCTCCACTTT. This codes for CASSLWAPDSPLHF.

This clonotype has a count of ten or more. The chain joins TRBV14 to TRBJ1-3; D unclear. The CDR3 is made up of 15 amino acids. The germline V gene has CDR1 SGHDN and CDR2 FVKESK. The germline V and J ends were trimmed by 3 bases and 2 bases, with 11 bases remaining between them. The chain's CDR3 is CASSQIRGTGNTIYF. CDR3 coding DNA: TGTGCCAGCAGCCAGATTAGAGGGACTGGAAACACCATATATTTT.

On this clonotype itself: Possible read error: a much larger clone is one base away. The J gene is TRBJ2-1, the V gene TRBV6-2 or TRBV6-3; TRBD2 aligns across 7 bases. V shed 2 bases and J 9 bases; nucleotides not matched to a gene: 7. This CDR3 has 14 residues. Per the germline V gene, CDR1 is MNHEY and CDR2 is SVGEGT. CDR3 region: CASSYMGLSGEQFF. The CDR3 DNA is TGTGCCAGCAGTTACATGGGACTATCGGGTGAGCAGTTCTTC.

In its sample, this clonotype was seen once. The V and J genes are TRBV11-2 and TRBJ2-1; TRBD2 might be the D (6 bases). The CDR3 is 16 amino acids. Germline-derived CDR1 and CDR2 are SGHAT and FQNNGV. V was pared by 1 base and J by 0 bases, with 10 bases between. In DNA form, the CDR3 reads TGTGCCAGCAGCTTAGCCGGGACTCTCTCCTACAATGAGCAGTTCTTC. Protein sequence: CASSLAGTLSYNEQFF.

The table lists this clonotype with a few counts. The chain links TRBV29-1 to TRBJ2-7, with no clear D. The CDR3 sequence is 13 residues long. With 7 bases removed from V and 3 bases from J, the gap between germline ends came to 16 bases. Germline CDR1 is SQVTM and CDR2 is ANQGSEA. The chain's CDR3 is CSALDGTGYEQYF. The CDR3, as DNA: TGCAGCGCACTCGACGGTACGGGCTACGAGCAGTACTTC.

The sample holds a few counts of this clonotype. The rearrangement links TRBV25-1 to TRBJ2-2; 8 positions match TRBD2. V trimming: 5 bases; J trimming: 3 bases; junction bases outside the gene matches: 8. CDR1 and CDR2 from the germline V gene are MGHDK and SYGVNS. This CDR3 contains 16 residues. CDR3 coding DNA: TGTGCCAGCAGTCCGAGCCGGGGGGGCTACACCGGGGAGCTGTTTTTT. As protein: CASSPSRGGYTGELFF.

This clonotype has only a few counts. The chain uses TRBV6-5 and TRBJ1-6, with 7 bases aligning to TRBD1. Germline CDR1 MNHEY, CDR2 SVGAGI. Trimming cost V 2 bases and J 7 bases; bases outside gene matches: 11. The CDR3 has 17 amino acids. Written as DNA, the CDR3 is TGTGCCAGCAGTTACGTGGGCCCGGGACAGATAAATTCACCCCTCCACTTT. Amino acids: CASSYVGPGQINSPLHF.

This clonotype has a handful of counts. CDR3 amino acids: CASSPLRLIWNTEAFF. CDR3 DNA: TGTGCCAGCAGTCCTCTTAGACTGATTTGGAACACTGAAGCTTTCTTT. The chain has TRBV27 and TRBJ1-1; D is ambiguous. V was shortened by 5 bases and J by 1 base, with 17 bases between the two germline ends. Per the germline V gene, CDR1 is MNHEY and CDR2 is SMNVEV (reference sequence). The CDR3 length is 16 residues.

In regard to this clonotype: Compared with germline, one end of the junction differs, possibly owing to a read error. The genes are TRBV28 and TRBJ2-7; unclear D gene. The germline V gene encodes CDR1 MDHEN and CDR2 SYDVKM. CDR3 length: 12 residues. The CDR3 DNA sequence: TGTGCCAGCGGATTTCAGTCCTACCAGCAGTACTTC. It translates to CASGFQSYQQYF.

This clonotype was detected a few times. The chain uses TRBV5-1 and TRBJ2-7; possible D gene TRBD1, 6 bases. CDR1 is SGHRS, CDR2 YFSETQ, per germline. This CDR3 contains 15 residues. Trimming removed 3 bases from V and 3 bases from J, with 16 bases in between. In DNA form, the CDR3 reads TGCGCCAGCAGCTCCGACTCGGACAGATACTACGAGCAGTACTTC. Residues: CASSSDSDRYYEQYF. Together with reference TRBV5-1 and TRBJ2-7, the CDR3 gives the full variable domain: KAGVTQTPRYLIKTRGQQVTLSCSPISGHRSVSWYQQTPGQGLQFLFEYFSETQRNKGNFPGRFSGRQFSNSRSEMNVSTLELGDSALYLCASSSDSDRYYEQYFGPGTRLTVT.

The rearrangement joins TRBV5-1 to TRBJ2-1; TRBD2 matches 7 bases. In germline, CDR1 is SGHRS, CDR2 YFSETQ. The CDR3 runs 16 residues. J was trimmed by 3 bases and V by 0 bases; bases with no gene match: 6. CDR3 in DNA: TGCGCCAGCAGCTTGGTCGCGGCTAGCGGCTACAATGAGCAGTTCTTC. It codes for CASSLVAASGYNEQFF.

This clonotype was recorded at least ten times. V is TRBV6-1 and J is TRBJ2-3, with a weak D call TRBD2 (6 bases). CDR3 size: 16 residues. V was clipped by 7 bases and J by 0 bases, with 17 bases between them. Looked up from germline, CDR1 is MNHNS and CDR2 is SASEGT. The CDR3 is CASMGLFTSSTDTQYF. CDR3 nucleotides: TGTGCCAGCATGGGACTTTTCACCTCTAGCACAGATACGCAGTATTTT.

The CDR3 here is CASRADRGYEQYF. The CDR3 region has the DNA TGCGCCAGCAGGGCGGACAGGGGCTACGAGCAGTACTTC. The chain is built from TRBV5-1 and TRBJ2-7; TRBD1 agrees at 9 bases. There are 13 residues in the CDR3. With 5 bases clipped from V and 3 bases from J, the junction kept 3 bases outside the gene matches. Per the germline V gene, CDR1 is SGHRS and CDR2 is YFSETQ.

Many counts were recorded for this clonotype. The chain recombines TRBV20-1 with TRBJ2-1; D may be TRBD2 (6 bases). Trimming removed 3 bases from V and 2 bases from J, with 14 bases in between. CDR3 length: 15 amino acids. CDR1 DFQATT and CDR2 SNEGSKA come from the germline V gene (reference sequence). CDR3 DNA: TGCAGTGCTAGTATCTACGGGGAGGCCTACAATGAGCAGTTCTTC. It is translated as CSASIYGEAYNEQFF.

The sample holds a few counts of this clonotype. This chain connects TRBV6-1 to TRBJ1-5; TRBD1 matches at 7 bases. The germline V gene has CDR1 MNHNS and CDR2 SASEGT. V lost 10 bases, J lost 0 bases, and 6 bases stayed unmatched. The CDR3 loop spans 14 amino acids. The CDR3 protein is CATQGGGSNQPQHF. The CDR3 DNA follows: TGTGCCACCCAGGGGGGGGGTAGCAATCAGCCCCAGCATTTT.

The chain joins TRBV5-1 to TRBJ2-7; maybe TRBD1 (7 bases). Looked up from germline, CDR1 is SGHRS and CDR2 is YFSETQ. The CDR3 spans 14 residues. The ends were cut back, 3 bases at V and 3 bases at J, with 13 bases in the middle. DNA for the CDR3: TGCGCCAGCAGCTCCAGGGGGGTTGGCTACGAGCAGTACTTC. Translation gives CASSSRGVGYEQYF.

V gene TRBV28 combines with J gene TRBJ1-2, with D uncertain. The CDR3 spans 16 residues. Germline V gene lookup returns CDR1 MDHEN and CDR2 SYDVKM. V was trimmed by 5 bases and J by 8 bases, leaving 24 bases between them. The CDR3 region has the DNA TGTGCCAGCAGTCCTATTGGGGTTGACGTCCCGACGGGCTACACCTTC. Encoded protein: CASSPIGVDVPTGYTF.

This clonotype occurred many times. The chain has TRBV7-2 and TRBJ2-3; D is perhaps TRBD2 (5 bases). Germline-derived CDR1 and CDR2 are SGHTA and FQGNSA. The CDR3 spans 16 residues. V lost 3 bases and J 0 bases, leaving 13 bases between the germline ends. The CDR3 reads CASSFRRLRSTDTQYF. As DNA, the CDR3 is TGTGCCAGCAGCTTTCGGAGGCTGCGTAGCACAGATACGCAGTATTTT.

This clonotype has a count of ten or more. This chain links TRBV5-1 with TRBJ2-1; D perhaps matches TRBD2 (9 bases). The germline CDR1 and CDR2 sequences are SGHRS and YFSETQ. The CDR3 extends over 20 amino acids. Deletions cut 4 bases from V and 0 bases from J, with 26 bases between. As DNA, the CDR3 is TGCGCCAGCAGCCCAGGACAGGGTTGGCGGGAGGGACACTCCTACAATGAGCAGTTCTTC. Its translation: CASSPGQGWREGHSYNEQFF.

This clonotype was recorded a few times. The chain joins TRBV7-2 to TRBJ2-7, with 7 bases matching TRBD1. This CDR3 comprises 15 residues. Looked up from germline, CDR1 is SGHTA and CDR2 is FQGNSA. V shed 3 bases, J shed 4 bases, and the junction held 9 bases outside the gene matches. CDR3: CASSFDSGQAYEQYF. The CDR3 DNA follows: TGTGCCAGCAGCTTCGACTCCGGACAGGCATACGAGCAGTACTTC.

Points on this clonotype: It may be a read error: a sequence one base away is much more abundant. The CDR3 loop reads CSATGTGRTDMQYF. DNA for the CDR3: TGCAGTGCGACCGGGACAGGGAGAACAGATATGCAGTATTTT. This chain links TRBV20-1 with TRBJ2-3, with 9 bases matching TRBD1. Germline V CDR1 and CDR2: DFQATT, SNEGSKA (reference sequence). This CDR3 comprises 14 residues.

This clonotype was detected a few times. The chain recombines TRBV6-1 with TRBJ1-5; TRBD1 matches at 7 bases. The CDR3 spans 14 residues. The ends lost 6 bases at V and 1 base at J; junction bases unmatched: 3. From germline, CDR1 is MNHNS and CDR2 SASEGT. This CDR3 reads CASREQGSNQPQHF. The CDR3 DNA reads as TGTGCCAGCAGAGAACAGGGGAGCAATCAGCCCCAGCATTTT.